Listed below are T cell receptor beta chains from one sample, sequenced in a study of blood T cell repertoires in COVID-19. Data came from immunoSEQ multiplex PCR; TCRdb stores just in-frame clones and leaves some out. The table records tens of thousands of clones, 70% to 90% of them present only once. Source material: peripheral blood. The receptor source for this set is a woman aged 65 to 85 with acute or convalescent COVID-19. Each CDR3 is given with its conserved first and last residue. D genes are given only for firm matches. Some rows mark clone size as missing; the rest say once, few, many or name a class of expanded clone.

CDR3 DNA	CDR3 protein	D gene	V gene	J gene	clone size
TGTGCCAGCAGCCGTAACAGGGCGTTCACGAGCGGGGAGCTGTTTTTT	CASSRNRAFTSGELFF	-	TRBV13	TRBJ2-2	-
TGTGCCAGCAGCTTGACAGGGGTTAATGAAAAACTGTTTTTT	CASSLTGVNEKLFF	TRBD1	TRBV7-9	TRBJ1-4	-
TGTGCCAGCAGCTTAGATCGGAGTGGGAGGGGATACAATGAGCAGTTCTTC	CASSLDRSGRGYNEQFF	TRBD2	TRBV11-3	TRBJ2-1	-
TGTGCCAGCAGCCAGCTTCGGGAGCTTAATGAAAAACTGTTTTTT	CASSQLRELNEKLFF	-	TRBV3-1/TRBV3-2	TRBJ1-4	-
TGTGCCAGCAGCTTAAGGACTAGCGGGAGGGGGGACACCGGGGAGCTGTTTTTT	CASSLRTSGRGDTGELFF	TRBD2	TRBV7-2	TRBJ2-2	-
TGTGCCAGCAGACTTCAGGGTGAACAGCGTGGAAACACCATATATTTT	CASRLQGEQRGNTIYF	-	TRBV28	TRBJ1-3	-
TGTGCCTGGACCAGAACCCCTATGGGACAGGGCAATTCACCCCTCCACTTT	CAWTRTPMGQGNSPLHF	TRBD1	TRBV30	TRBJ1-6	-
TGTGCCAGCAGCCCCCCCCTGGAGACCCAGTACTTC	CASSPPLETQYF	-	TRBV7-2	TRBJ2-5	-
TGCGCCAGCAGCCGCGGAACCAGCGGAGCTTCCTACAATGAGCAGTTCTTC	CASSRGTSGASYNEQFF	-	TRBV5-1	TRBJ2-1	-
TGCGCCAGCAGTGAGTCGTCGCGTAACAGGGGCCCCCTGGGGGGCAATCAGCCCCAGCATTTT	CASSESSRNRGPLGGNQPQHF	TRBD1	TRBV10-1	TRBJ1-5	-
TGTGCCAGCAGTTACTCGACTGTAGCGGGAGGGCCGCATTACAATGAGCAGTTCTTC	CASSYSTVAGGPHYNEQFF	TRBD2	TRBV6-2/TRBV6-3	TRBJ2-1	once
TGTGCCAGCAGCCAGGGGCCGGGACTAGCGGGGGGGCCGGATGAGCAGTTCTTC	CASSQGPGLAGGPDEQFF	TRBD2	TRBV4-2	TRBJ2-1	-
TGTGCCAGCAGTCCAACAACTCTCTCTCCGACGGACAGGGGGTTGAGTGATACGCAGTATTTT	CASSPTTLSPTDRGLSDTQYF	TRBD1	TRBV27	TRBJ2-3	-
TGTGCCAGCAGCCCGGGACAGGGGGCGACAGAGACCCAGTACTTC	CASSPGQGATETQYF	TRBD1	TRBV7-9	TRBJ2-5	-
TGTGCCAGCAGTTCGGGGACTAGCGGCAATCAGCCCCAGCATTTT	CASSSGTSGNQPQHF	-	TRBV6-5	TRBJ1-5	few
TGTGCCAGCAGTTCGCAAGGACTAGCGGAGTGGGAGACCCAGTACTTC	CASSSQGLAEWETQYF	TRBD2	TRBV27	TRBJ2-5	-
TGTGCCAGCAGTGAATACCCAAGTGGACTAGCGGCGCAAGAGACCCAGTACTTC	CASSEYPSGLAAQETQYF	TRBD2	TRBV6-1	TRBJ2-5	-
TGTGCCAGCAGTTCAACTGCAGATACGCAGTATTTT	CASSSTADTQYF	-	TRBV14	TRBJ2-3	few
TGTGCCAGCAGCTTGGCCAGTAGTGGACAGGGGAATGAAAAACTGTTTTTT	CASSLASSGQGNEKLFF	TRBD1	TRBV5-4	TRBJ1-4	-
TGTGCCACCAGTCCGACAGGCCGGACCCAGTACTTC	CATSPTGRTQYF	-	TRBV24-1	TRBJ2-5	once
TGTGCCAGCAGCCCGCCCCGGGGACTGTCTATTTCTGGAAACACCATATATTTT	CASSPPRGLSISGNTIYF	-	TRBV5-5	TRBJ1-3	-
TGTGCCAGCAGCTTAGAAGCTAGCGGGAGGGTTGGGACCGGGGAGCTGTTTTTT	CASSLEASGRVGTGELFF	TRBD2	TRBV11-2	TRBJ2-2	-
TGTGCCAGCAGTTTATCAGGGGGCGGGGTCCCAGGCGGGGAGCTGTTTTTT	CASSLSGGGVPGGELFF	-	TRBV27	TRBJ2-2	-
TGTGCCAGCAGCCAAGGAACAGGGGCCAACACCGGGGAGCTGTTTTTT	CASSQGTGANTGELFF	TRBD1	TRBV3-1/TRBV3-2	TRBJ2-2	once
TGTGCCAGCACCGCCGGCGGACAGGGACCCACAGATACGCAGTATTTT	CASTAGGQGPTDTQYF	TRBD1	TRBV2	TRBJ2-3	-
TGTGCCAGCAGAGGAACAGGGGAGCAGCCCCAGCATTTT	CASRGTGEQPQHF	TRBD1	TRBV28	TRBJ1-5	few
TGTGCTAGTGGCTTAGCTCAAGGGACAGGGCACACAGATACGCAGTATTTT	CASGLAQGTGHTDTQYF	TRBD1	TRBV12-5	TRBJ2-3	-